Following are 7 T cell receptor beta chains from one sample sequenced in a study of blood T cell repertoires in COVID-19. This table comes from immunoSEQ multiplex PCR, and its TCRdb copy is limited to in-frame clones, with some not included. The data show around 250,000 clones, around 83% seen once. Sequenced: peripheral blood. Every receptor here comes from a woman under 30 with acute or convalescent COVID-19.

The genes are TRBV15 and TRBJ1-5, with a possible D match to TRBD1 (5 bases). This CDR3 contains 16 residues. Germline V gene sequence: CDR1 LNHNV, CDR2 YYDKDF (reference sequence). Trimming stripped 5 bases from V and 6 bases from J, with 20 bases between. This CDR3 is CATSGGLAGSGQPQHF. In nucleotides, the CDR3 is TGTGCCACCAGCGGAGGATTAGCAGGGTCTGGTCAGCCCCAGCATTTT.

The chain combines TRBV5-6 with TRBJ1-4, with 10 bases fitting TRBD1. J was trimmed by 10 bases and V by 4 bases; bases with no gene match: 10. Germline lookup yields CDR1 SGHDT and CDR2 YYEEEE. This CDR3 is 15 amino acids long. The CDR3 DNA reads as TGTGCCAGCAGCGGGCTCGGGACAGGGGAAGGAAAACTGTTTTTT. This gives the protein CASSGLGTGEGKLFF.

Concerning this clone itself: This CDR3 is also generated by other DNA sequences in the sample. The chain joins TRBV3-1 (or the pseudogene TRBV3-2) to TRBJ2-5, with 12 bases matching TRBD2. This CDR3 region has 15 residues. The germline V gene has CDR1 LGHDT and CDR2 YNNKEL (reference sequence). With 4 bases clipped from V and 5 bases from J, the junction kept 5 bases outside the gene matches. The CDR3 sequence is CASSRTGTSGETQYF. The CDR3, as DNA: TGTGCCAGCAGCCGGACCGGGACTAGCGGGGAGACCCAGTACTTC.

This clone occurred once. The chain combines TRBV6-5 with TRBJ1-1; D uncertain. The CDR3 is 13 residues long. Trimming shortened V by 7 bases and J by 1 base, and 10 bases separated the two germline ends. Germline V lookup: CDR1 MNHEY, CDR2 SVGAGI. The CDR3 bases are TGTGCCAGCACCAACCCAGGGAACACTGAAGCTTTCTTT. This codes for CASTNPGNTEAFF.

The CDR3 DNA reads as TGCAGCGTCGCAACTAGCGGGTCATGGGATACGCAGTATTTT. This sequence encodes CSVATSGSWDTQYF. The chain has TRBV29-1 and TRBJ2-3; 9 bases fit TRBD2. CDR1 and CDR2 from the germline V gene are SQVTM and ANQGSEA. V lost 6 bases and J lost 6; bases outside the gene matches: 10. CDR3 size: 14 residues.

The sample holds one count of this clone. This rearrangement joins TRBV9 to TRBJ2-7, with TRBD2 identical over 9 bases. After removal of 0 bases from V and 7 bases from J, the junction contained 8 bases not matched to a gene. CDR3 length equals 15 residues. CDR1 SGDLS and CDR2 YYNGEE come from the germline V gene. This chain's CDR3 is CASSVAPGLAREQYF. CDR3 DNA sequence: TGTGCCAGCAGCGTAGCTCCAGGACTAGCGAGGGAGCAGTACTTC.

This chain links TRBV10-3 with TRBJ1-2; possible D gene TRBD1, 5 bases. This CDR3 contains 14 residues. V dropped 3 bases and J dropped 2 bases, with 10 bases sitting between them. Germline lookup yields CDR1 ENHRY and CDR2 SYGVKD. The chain's CDR3 is CAISEGAHNYGYTF. The CDR3 DNA sequence: TGTGCCATCAGTGAAGGGGCCCACAACTATGGCTACACCTTC.